This TCR beta chain was sequenced for a study of cytomegalovirus exposure and HLA in healthy donors. Study background: Clustering assigned 81% of the approximately 400 genotyped donors to the Caucasian-associated ancestry cluster.

Findings of the study overall: In a later analysis, an Asian-associated ancestry cluster reportedly showed fewer N-insertions than the roughly 690-donor mean.

Trimming pared 5 bases from V and 7 bases from J, leaving 9 bases between. The CDR3 is made up of 11 amino acids. Germline assignment: CDR1 MDHEN and CDR2 SYDVKM. Only a few counts were recorded for this clone. Its target is not known. The primer mix had 60 Vbeta and 13 Jbeta primers. The protocol was immunoSEQ multiplex PCR, while the TCRdb copy is restricted to in-frame clones and leaves out a portion. The sample contains roughly 200,000 clones, 77% of which appear only once. The sequencing input was PBMCs. This clonotype originated in a woman aged 55 to 70 in good health and CMV-seropositive. The chain carries TRBV28 and TRBJ2-7; no definite D call. The CDR3: CASSIQWEQYF. CDR3 nucleotide sequence: TGTGCCAGCAGTATCCAGTGGGAGCAGTACTTC.